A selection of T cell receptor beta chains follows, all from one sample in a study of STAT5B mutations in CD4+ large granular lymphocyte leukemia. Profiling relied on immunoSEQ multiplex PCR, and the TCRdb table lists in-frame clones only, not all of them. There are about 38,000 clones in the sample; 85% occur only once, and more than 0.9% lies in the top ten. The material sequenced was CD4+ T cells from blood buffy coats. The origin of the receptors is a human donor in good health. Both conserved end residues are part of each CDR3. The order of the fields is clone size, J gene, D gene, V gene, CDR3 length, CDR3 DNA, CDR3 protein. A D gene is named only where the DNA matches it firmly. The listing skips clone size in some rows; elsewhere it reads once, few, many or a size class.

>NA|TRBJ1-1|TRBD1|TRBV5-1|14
TGCGCCAGCAGCTCGAACCAACAGGGGACTGAAGCTTTCTTT
CASSSNQQGTEAFF
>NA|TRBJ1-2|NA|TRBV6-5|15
TGTGCCAGCAGTTACTCATTAATCTTTAGCGGCACCTACACCTTC
CASSYSLIFSGTYTF
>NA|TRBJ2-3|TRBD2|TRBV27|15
TGTGCCAGCAGTGTTCTCGCGGGAGTCCCAGATACGCAGTATTTT
CASSVLAGVPDTQYF
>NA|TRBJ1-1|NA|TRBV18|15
TGTGCCAGCTCCCTCACAGGGAAAGTGAACACTGAAGCTTTCTTT
CASSLTGKVNTEAFF
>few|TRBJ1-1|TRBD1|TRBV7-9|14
TGTGCCAGCACCGAGACAGGGTGGGACACTGAAGCTTTCTTT
CASTETGWDTEAFF
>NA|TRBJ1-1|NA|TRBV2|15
TGTGCCAGCAGTCTACGGGGACAAACGAACACTGAAGCTTTCTTT
CASSLRGQTNTEAFF
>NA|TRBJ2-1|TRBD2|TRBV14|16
TGTGCCAGCAGCCAAGCGGCGGGGGGGCTCTACAATGAGCAGTTCTTC
CASSQAAGGLYNEQFF
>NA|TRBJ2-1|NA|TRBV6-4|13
TGTGCCAGCAGTGGAAACTCCTACAATGAGCAGTTCTTC
CASSGNSYNEQFF
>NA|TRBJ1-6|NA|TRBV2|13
TGTGCCAGCCGAGGACCGCGTAATTCACCCCTCCACTTT
CASRGPRNSPLHF
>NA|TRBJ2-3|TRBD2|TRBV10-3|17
TGTGCCATCAGTGAGTCTACTAGCGGCTCCCGCACAGATACGCAGTATTTT
CAISESTSGSRTDTQYF
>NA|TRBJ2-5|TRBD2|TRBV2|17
TGTGCCAGCAGTGAAGTGCATGGGACTAGCGGGGAAGAGACCCAGTACTTC
CASSEVHGTSGEETQYF
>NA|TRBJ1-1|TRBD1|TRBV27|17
TGTGCCAGCAGTTCGACACCGAGGACAGGGGGGAGAACTGAAGCTTTCTTT
CASSSTPRTGGRTEAFF
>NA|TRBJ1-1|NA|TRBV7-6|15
TGTGCCAGCAGCCCAACGGGGGTGGGGAACACTGAAGCTTTCTTT
CASSPTGVGNTEAFF
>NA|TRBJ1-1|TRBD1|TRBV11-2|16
TGTGCCAGCAGCTTAGGGACAGGGGGCCGAGACACTGAAGCTTTCTTT
CASSLGTGGRDTEAFF
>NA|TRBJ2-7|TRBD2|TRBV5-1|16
TGCGCCAGCAGCCCGGGGGGGGGCCCCGCGGGCTACGAGCAGTACTTC
CASSPGGGPAGYEQYF
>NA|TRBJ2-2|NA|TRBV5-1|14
TGCGCCAGCAGCTTGGTCGGGGTTACCGGGGAGCTGTTTTTT
CASSLVGVTGELFF
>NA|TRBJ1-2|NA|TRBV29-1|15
TGCAGCGTTGAAGAAGAGGCCAGGCGAGACTATGGCTACACCTTC
CSVEEEARRDYGYTF
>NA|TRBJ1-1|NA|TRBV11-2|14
TGTGCCAGCAGCCAACCGGGGAGGAACACTGAAGCTTTCTTT
CASSQPGRNTEAFF
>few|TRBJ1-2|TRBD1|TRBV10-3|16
TGTGCCATCAGTGGGGGACAGGGGGCAGGGAACTATGGCTACACCTTC
CAISGGQGAGNYGYTF
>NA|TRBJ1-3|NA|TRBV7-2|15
TGTGCCAGCAGCCCCCTGGGAGGGACTGGAAACACCATATATTTT
CASSPLGGTGNTIYF
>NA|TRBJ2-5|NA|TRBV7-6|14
TGTGCCAGCAGCTTAGCGGGTGGATCGGAGACCCAGTACTTC
CASSLAGGSETQYF
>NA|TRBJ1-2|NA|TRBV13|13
TGTGCCAGCAGCTTAGGGGGGCCGAGTGGCTACACCTTC
CASSLGGPSGYTF
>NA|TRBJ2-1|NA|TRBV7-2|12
TGTGCCAGCAGCTTAGAGGGACCTGTTCAGTTCTTC
CASSLEGPVQFF
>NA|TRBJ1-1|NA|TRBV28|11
TGTGCCAGCAGTACGGGTTTTGAAGCTTTCTTT
CASSTGFEAFF
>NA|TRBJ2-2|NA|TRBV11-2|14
TGTGCCAGCAGCCCGAACAGGGTCACCGGGGAGCTGTTTTTT
CASSPNRVTGELFF
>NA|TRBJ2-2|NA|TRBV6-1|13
TGTGCCAGCAGTGAAGTACGGACCGGGGAGCTGTTTTTT
CASSEVRTGELFF
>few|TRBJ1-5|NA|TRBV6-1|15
TGTGCCAGCAGTGAAGGAGGTTGGGAGGGGGGACCCCAGCATTTT
CASSEGGWEGGPQHF
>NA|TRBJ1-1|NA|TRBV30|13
TGTGCCTGGAGCCCTAACAGTTTACTTGAAGCTTTCTTT
CAWSPNSLLEAFF
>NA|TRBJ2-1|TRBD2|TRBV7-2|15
TGTGCCAGCAGCCCCTGGACTAGCGAGTACAATGAGCAGTTCTTC
CASSPWTSEYNEQFF
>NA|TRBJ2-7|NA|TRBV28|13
TGTGCCAGCAGTTTAGGGCAGGGAGGCGAGCAGTACTTC
CASSLGQGGEQYF
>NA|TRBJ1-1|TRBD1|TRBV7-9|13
TGTGCCAGCAGCGTGGGACAGGGGCCTGAAGCTTTCTTT
CASSVGQGPEAFF
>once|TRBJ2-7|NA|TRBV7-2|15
TGTGCCAGCAGCTTAGTCCGTGGTCTAACCTACGAGCAGTACTTC
CASSLVRGLTYEQYF
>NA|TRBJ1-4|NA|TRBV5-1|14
TGCGCCAGCAGCCCCCGGGAGCCTTGGGAAAAACTGTTTTTT
CASSPREPWEKLFF
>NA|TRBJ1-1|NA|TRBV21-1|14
TGTGCCAGCCAGACGGCAGGGGGAGGCACTGAAGCTTTCTTT
CASQTAGGGTEAFF
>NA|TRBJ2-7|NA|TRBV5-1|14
TGCGCCAGCGGTTCACAGGCCCCAGCCTACGAGCAGTACTTC
CASGSQAPAYEQYF
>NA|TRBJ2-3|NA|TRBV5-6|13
TGTGCCAGCAGCCCCTTGACGCCGCGGATGCAGTATTTT
CASSPLTPRMQYF
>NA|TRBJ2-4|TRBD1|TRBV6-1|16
TGTGCCAGCAGTGCCCCCACCGGGACAGGGGGTAACATTCAGTACTTC
CASSAPTGTGGNIQYF
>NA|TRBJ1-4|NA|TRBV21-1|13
TGTGCCAGCAGCAAGAAGACAAGTGAAAAACTGTTTTTT
CASSKKTSEKLFF
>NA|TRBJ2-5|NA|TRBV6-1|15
TGTGCCAGCAGTCCCCCGGAAGGGGGGAAGGAGACCCAGTACTTC
CASSPPEGGKETQYF
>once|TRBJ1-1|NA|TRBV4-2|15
TGTGCCAGCAGCCAAGAGACAGGAGGAAGCACTGAAGCTTTCTTT
CASSQETGGSTEAFF
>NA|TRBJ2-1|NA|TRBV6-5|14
TGTGCCAGCAGTTACGGTGGGAGGGGGAATGAGCAGTTCTTC
CASSYGGRGNEQFF
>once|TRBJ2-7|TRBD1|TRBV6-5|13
TGTGCCAGCAGCATTGGGACAGGGGGCGAGCAGTACTTC
CASSIGTGGEQYF
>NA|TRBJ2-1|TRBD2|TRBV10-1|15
TGCGCCAGCAGTGAGTCCCTAGCGGGTAACAATGAGCAGTTCTTC
CASSESLAGNNEQFF
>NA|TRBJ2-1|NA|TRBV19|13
TGTGCCAGTAACGCGGCCTCCTACAATGAGCAGTTCTTC
CASNAASYNEQFF
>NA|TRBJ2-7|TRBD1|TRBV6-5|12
TGTGCCAGCAGTTCACAGGGGCAGGAGCAGTACTTC
CASSSQGQEQYF
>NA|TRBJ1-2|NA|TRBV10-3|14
TGTGCCATCAGTGGTCCCGGGGATGTGGAAGGCTACACCTTC
CAISGPGDVEGYTF
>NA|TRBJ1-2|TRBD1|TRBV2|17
TGTGCCAGCAGGCCCGGGACAGGGCAGGCGTCTAACTATGGCTACACCTTC
CASRPGTGQASNYGYTF
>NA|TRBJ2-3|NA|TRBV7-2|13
TGTGCCAGCAGCCGTCGAAACGGAGATACGCAGTATTTT
CASSRRNGDTQYF
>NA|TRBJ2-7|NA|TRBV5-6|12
TGTGCCAGCTCAGGGACGCCCTACGAGCAGTACTTC
CASSGTPYEQYF
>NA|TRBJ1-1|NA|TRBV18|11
TGTGCCAGCTCACCTCAGGGTGAAGCTTTCTTT
CASSPQGEAFF
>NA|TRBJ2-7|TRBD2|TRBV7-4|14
TGTGCCAGCAGCTTAGTAGCGGGACACTACGAGCAGTACTTC
CASSLVAGHYEQYF
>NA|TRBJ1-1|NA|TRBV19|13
TGTGCCAGTACCCACCCCCAGGGGACTGAAGCTTTCTTT
CASTHPQGTEAFF
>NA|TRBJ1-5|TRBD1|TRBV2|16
TGTGCCAGCAGTGAATGGGGCAGAGGGGGCCACCAGCCCCAGCATTTT
CASSEWGRGGHQPQHF
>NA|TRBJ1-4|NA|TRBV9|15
TGTGCCAGCAGCGTAGCGGGGAGGACTAATGAAAAACTGTTTTTT
CASSVAGRTNEKLFF
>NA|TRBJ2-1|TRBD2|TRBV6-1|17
TGTGCCAGCAGGGAAATGGGACTAGCGGGGGATTACAATGAGCAGTTCTTC
CASREMGLAGDYNEQFF